The 23 T cell receptor beta chains reported below all come from one sample, sequenced in a study of CD8 T cells in ankylosing spondylitis. In TCRdb, the 5' RACE reads were re-called with MiXCR into one record per CDR3 protein. The sample yields 150,000 to 200,000 distinct CDR3 sequences, 25% to 35% seen once. Sequenced: synovial fluid, either unsorted or a sorted T cell fraction (not recorded which). These receptors were collected from a male donor with ankylosing spondylitis.

The V gene is TRBV15, the J gene TRBJ2-3; 14 bases agree with TRBD2. The CDR3 spans 18 residues. Losses at the gene ends were 1 base for V and 1 base for J; bases not matched to a gene: 4. The V gene's germline CDR1 is LNHNV and CDR2 YYDKDF (reference sequence). CDR3 sequence: CATSRVPGLAGGTDTQYF. The CDR3 coding sequence is TGTGCCACCAGCAGAGTACCGGGACTAGCGGGAGGCACAGATACGCAGTATTTT.

V is TRBV7-8 and J is TRBJ2-4; possibly TRBD2 for D (6 bases). Germline V gene sequence: CDR1 SGHVS, CDR2 FQNEAQ. This CDR3 region has 16 residues. With 4 bases removed from V and 9 bases from J, the gap between germline ends came to 22 bases. CDR3 in DNA: TGTGCCAGCAGCTCACGGGACTCCTCTAGCGTCGGCATTCAGTACTTC. Its protein is CASSSRDSSSVGIQYF.

V usage is TRBV6-1 and J usage is TRBJ2-1; TRBD1 matches at 8 bases. Unmatched junction bases numbered 4, after V lost 2 bases and J lost 7 bases. Looked up from germline, CDR1 is MNHNS and CDR2 is SASEGT. This CDR3 has 14 residues. The CDR3 loop is CASSEQGAANEQFF. DNA of the CDR3: TGTGCCAGCAGTGAACAGGGGGCGGCGAATGAGCAGTTCTTC.

This chain joins TRBV28 and TRBJ2-3, with 7 positions matching TRBD2. V trimming: 2 bases; J trimming: 6 bases; junction bases outside the gene matches: 11. Germline CDR1 MDHEN, CDR2 SYDVKM. This CDR3 is 16 amino acids long. The CDR3 DNA sequence: TGTGCCAGCAGTTTACAGACTAGCTCCCAACGCGATACGCAGTATTTT. Protein: CASSLQTSSQRDTQYF. The complete variable domain, with remaining parts taken from reference TRBV28 and TRBJ2-3, reads DVKVTQSSRYLVKRTGEKVFLECVQDMDHENMFWYRQDPGLGLRLIYFSYDVKMKEKGDIPEGYSVSREKKERFSLILESASTNQTSMYLCASSLQTSSQRDTQYFGPGTRLTVL.

The chain recombines TRBV2 with TRBJ2-7, with 7 bases lining up with TRBD2. The V and J ends lost 8 bases and 4 bases, in that order; junction bases with no gene match: 5. The length of the CDR3 is 12 residues. Per germline, CDR1 SNHLY and CDR2 FYNNEI. The CDR3 nucleotides are TGTGCCAGCCGAAGGGAGGGTTACGAGCAGTACTTC. Amino acid sequence: CASRREGYEQYF.

This clonotype appeared once. The genes are TRBV7-8 and TRBJ2-3; D gene uncertain. CDR1 SGHVS and CDR2 FQNEAQ come from the germline V gene. Trimming removed 5 bases at V and 0 bases at J, with 9 bases between. CDR3 size: 14 residues. CDR3: CASSPWFSTDTQYF. The DNA for the CDR3 is TGTGCCAGCAGCCCATGGTTCAGCACAGATACGCAGTATTTT.

Ten or more counts support this clonotype. The rearrangement links TRBV28 to TRBJ2-3; TRBD2 might be the D (6 bases). The CDR3 loop spans 13 amino acids. The V and J ends lost 4 bases and 5 bases respectively, with 10 bases between them. Germline assignment: CDR1 MDHEN and CDR2 SYDVKM. The CDR3 sequence is CASSSLARDTQYF. CDR3 in DNA: TGTGCCAGCAGTTCTCTAGCGAGAGATACGCAGTATTTT. The full variable domain, its missing parts supplied by reference TRBV28 and TRBJ2-3, is DVKVTQSSRYLVKRTGEKVFLECVQDMDHENMFWYRQDPGLGLRLIYFSYDVKMKEKGDIPEGYSVSREKKERFSLILESASTNQTSMYLCASSSLARDTQYFGPGTRLTVL.

The genes are TRBV6-5 and TRBJ2-1, with 10 bases fitting TRBD2. CDR1 and CDR2 (germline): MNHEY, SVGAGI. J gave up 0 bases and V 8 bases, and 13 bases lay outside the gene matches. The CDR3 has 18 residues. CDR3 sequence (DNA): TGTGCCAGCGCTACTAGCGGGGTCCGACTTAGCTCCTACAATGAGCAGTTCTTC. Amino acids: CASATSGVRLSSYNEQFF.

The chain combines TRBV4-3 with TRBJ1-3; D not resolved. CDR1 LGHNA and CDR2 YSLEER come from the germline V gene. The CDR3 runs 17 residues. The ends were cut back, 0 bases at V and 0 bases at J, with 12 bases in the middle. CDR3 amino acids: CASSQDYPASSGNTIYF. CDR3 nucleotides: TGCGCCAGCAGCCAAGATTATCCAGCCTCCTCTGGAAACACCATATATTTT.

The chain carries TRBV20-1 and TRBJ2-5; D is uncertain. Between the trimmed V and J ends, which lost 2 bases and 1 base, there was a span of 8 bases. The CDR3 loop spans 13 amino acids. Per the germline V gene, CDR1 is DFQATT and CDR2 is SNEGSKA (reference sequence). The CDR3 region has the DNA TGCAGTGCTAGAAAGGCCATCCAAGAGACCCAGTACTTC. The encoded protein is CSARKAIQETQYF.

The V call is TRBV7-2, the J call TRBJ2-3, with no clear D. The CDR3 has 15 amino acids. Trimming shortened V by 5 bases and J by 2 bases, and 14 bases separated the two germline ends. Germline V CDR1 and CDR2: SGHTA, FQGNSA. The chain's CDR3 is CASSLGRRNTDTQYF. The CDR3 DNA is TGTGCCAGCAGCCTGGGTAGGCGGAACACAGATACGCAGTATTTT. The full variable domain, rest sourced from reference TRBV7-2 and TRBJ2-3, is GAGVSQSPSNKVTEKGKDVELRCDPISGHTALYWYRQSLGQGLEFLIYFQGNSAPDKSGLPSDRFSAERTGGSVSTLTIQRTQQEDSAVYLCASSLGRRNTDTQYFGPGTRLTVL.

This clonotype came up a few times. The chain joins TRBV5-1 to TRBJ2-2; D is undetermined. CDR1 and CDR2 (germline): SGHRS, YFSETQ. CDR3 length: 13 amino acids. V dropped 7 bases and J dropped 4 bases, with 11 bases sitting between them. This chain's CDR3 is CASGERSTGELFF. For the CDR3, the DNA is TGCGCCAGCGGGGAAAGGAGCACCGGGGAGCTGTTTTTT.

The gene calls are TRBV10-3 and TRBJ2-2; 9 positions match TRBD2. The V gene end was trimmed by 3 bases and the J gene end by 8 bases; junction bases not matched to a gene: 10. The V gene's germline CDR1 is ENHRY and CDR2 SYGVKD. The CDR3 is made up of 16 amino acids. In DNA form, the CDR3 reads TGTGCCATCAGTGACAGCGGGAGGTCGACTAGGGGGGAGCTGTTTTTT. Translation gives CAISDSGRSTRGELFF.

The genes are TRBV30 and TRBJ2-1; 9 bases fit TRBD1. Germline V gives CDR1 GTSNPN, CDR2 SVGIG (reference sequence). V was clipped by 4 bases and J by 5 bases; unmatched bases: 6. The CDR3 has 14 residues. CDR3 residues: CAWTHRDRDNEQFF. The CDR3 nucleotides read TGTGCCTGGACACACCGGGACAGGGACAATGAGCAGTTCTTC.

V is TRBV5-5 and J is TRBJ2-5, with 8 bases matching TRBD1. CDR3 length: 16 amino acids. V shed 3 bases, J shed 4 bases, and the junction held 11 bases outside the gene matches. Per germline, CDR1 SGHKS and CDR2 YYEKEE (reference sequence). The CDR3 DNA reads as TGTGCCAGCAGCTACAGGGGGGACTCGACCAGAGAGACCCAGTACTTC. This codes for CASSYRGDSTRETQYF.

This clonotype was seen a handful of times. The chain employs TRBV11-3 and TRBJ1-4; a possible D gene is TRBD1 (6 bases). The CDR3 loop spans 16 amino acids. V gave up 4 bases and J gave up 5 bases, with 17 bases separating them. Germline values: CDR1 SGHNT, CDR2 YENEEA. The CDR3 reads CASSSRGFDRNEKLFF. The CDR3 region has the DNA TGTGCCAGCAGCTCGAGGGGTTTTGACAGGAATGAAAAACTGTTTTTT.

This clonotype was counted at least ten times. V usage is TRBV20-1 and J usage is TRBJ2-7, with D possibly matching TRBD1 (5 bases). This CDR3 contains 13 residues. The germline gives CDR1 DFQATT, CDR2 SNEGSKA (reference sequence). With 6 bases removed from V and 7 bases from J, the gap between germline ends came to 19 bases. CDR3 coding DNA: TGCAGTGCCCCGATAGGGGCTCTGGAGGAGCAGTACTTC. Translation gives CSAPIGALEEQYF.

This clonotype was seen repeatedly, ten times or more. V is TRBV5-1 and J is TRBJ2-3, with 10 bases aligning to TRBD2. The germline V gene encodes CDR1 SGHRS and CDR2 YFSETQ. Germline trimming cut 4 bases from V and 3 bases from J; bases unmatched to any gene: 8. There are 16 residues in the CDR3. CDR3 DNA: TGCGCCAGCAGCAACTTAGCGGGGGGCGTGACAGATACGCAGTATTTT. Its translation is CASSNLAGGVTDTQYF.

This clonotype has just a few counts. V usage is TRBV5-1 and J usage is TRBJ2-1, with TRBD2 matching 8 bases. Trimming removed 5 bases from V and 0 bases from J; junction bases left unmatched: 10. The CDR3 length is 17 residues. The V gene's germline CDR1 is SGHRS and CDR2 YFSETQ. The CDR3 region is CASRVGGGKSSYNEQFF. In DNA form, the CDR3 reads TGCGCCAGCAGAGTCGGGGGGGGCAAAAGCTCCTACAATGAGCAGTTCTTC.

This clonotype was found once. V and J are TRBV7-9 and TRBJ2-1, with D perhaps matching TRBD1 or TRBD2 (5 bases each). In germline, CDR1 is SEHNR, CDR2 FQNEAQ (reference sequence). The length of the CDR3 is 13 residues. The V end was cut by 2 bases, the J end by 10 bases, with 12 bases between. The DNA of the CDR3 is TGTGCCAGCAGCTTATCGGCCGGGGCAGAGCAGTTCTTC. Its translation is CASSLSAGAEQFF.

The gene calls are TRBV5-1 and TRBJ2-3; D unclear. This CDR3 spans 16 amino acids. Trimming left V 1 base short and J 6 bases short, with 18 bases between. The germline gives CDR1 SGHRS, CDR2 YFSETQ. CDR3 protein: CASSLLPRQVTDTQYF. The CDR3, as DNA: TGCGCCAGCAGCTTGTTGCCACGCCAAGTGACGGATACGCAGTATTTT.

This clonotype was observed many times. This rearrangement joins TRBV5-6 to TRBJ1-1, with a tentative D call TRBD1 (5 bases). V was trimmed by 3 bases and J by 11 bases, leaving 23 bases between them. Germline V gene sequence: CDR1 SGHDT, CDR2 YYEEEE. The CDR3 is 15 residues long. The CDR3 DNA reads TGTGCCAGCAGCTCAACCGACCGGTCGGGAGGGGCGGCTTTCTTT. It is translated as CASSSTDRSGGAAFF.

The chain is built from TRBV12-3 or TRBV12-4 and TRBJ1-1; 8 bases map to TRBD1. J gave up 3 bases and V 5 bases, and 5 bases lay outside the gene matches. The CDR3 contains 14 residues. The CDR3 coding sequence is TGTGCCAGCAGTCCCCAGGACAGGGACACTGAAGCTTTCTTT. It is translated as CASSPQDRDTEAFF.